This T cell receptor beta chain originates from a study of shared clonotypes between healthy human individuals (dated by TCRdb to about 2020). About the full investigation: The cohort comprised a couple of women and a few men aged 18 to 49 years. For each donor, CD4 naive and CD4 memory were each run on three plates, CD8 naive on two plates, and CD8 memory on one plate. Different laboratories and diverse techniques were used to prepare libraries and sequence TCR repertoires, to increase sequencing depth and limit assay-specific biases. The study deeply sequenced blood TCR repertoires of five healthy adults to estimate repertoire size and the extent of clonotype sharing between individuals. Per donor, leukapheresis produced somewhere between about 0.8 and 9 billion PBMCs.

The donors were healthy, HIV-negative adults with no recently reported acute infections or vaccinations. Every donor was a Caucasian adult living in Nashville, Tennessee, USA. CD4+ T cells were enriched by magnetic negative selection; naive cells were then positively selected on CD45RA, and the negative fraction formed the memory subset. After blood collection by leukapheresis, PBMCs were isolated using Ficoll-Histopaque density gradient centrifugation and then cryopreserved in the vapor phase of liquid nitrogen. Purity and quantity of every magnetically sorted T cell population were checked by analytical flow cytometry. Genomic DNA was isolated from every sorted fraction and measured by UV absorbance on a Nanodrop 2000c. This clone showed up just once. This clone's antigen is unknown. It has no much larger one-base neighbor in the sample; base qualities were not kept. TCR CDR3 regions were amplified from genomic DNA by multiplex PCR using the deep immunoSEQ assay. For each cell subset, the extracted genomic DNA was distributed evenly across all wells of several immunoSEQ 96-well plates, and each plate served as one replicate. For sorted subsets, each replicate PCR was loaded with about 200 ng genomic DNA, equivalent to about 30,000 T cell genomes. Purified libraries were measured with a Qubit 3.0 fluorometer, size-checked on a Bioanalyzer 2100, and measured again with the KAPA Library Quantification kit. A separate single-read 150-cycle Illumina NextSeq 550 flow cell was used to sequence each immunoSEQ 96-well plate. The source study handled its data this way. Because the immunoSEQ output held only junctional sequences and lacked quality scores, the filtering could not match the filtering applied to full-length reads. Sequences were annotated with PyIR, a Python wrapper for IgBLAST v1.9, and V/J genes and CDR3 were assigned using IMGT germline references. Reads were filtered out if the reads had weak V/J assignments (E-value above 1e-6), no CDR3, stop codons, out-of-frame junctions, or ambiguous translated residues. V3J clonotypes were defined by identical inferred V gene, J gene, and CDR3 amino acid sequence. Percentage overlap between repertoires was computed as shared unique clonotypes divided by the size of the smaller repertoire. Repertoire richness was assessed with RTK rarefaction, the Chao1 estimator, and Recon v2.1 estimates of unobserved clonotypes. For all TCRbeta clonotypes obtained by the gDNA method from a few donors, generation probabilities were computed with OLGA. TCRdb retrieved this table from immuneACCESS and kept in-frame rearrangements only. Not all clones are present; in checked studies, unresolved V genes account for under half, and no reason is known for the remainder. The V and J calls and clone size come from that table; D and trimming were worked out from the DNA. The sample table lists 2 million to 2.5 million clones, more than 90% of them with a count of one. The ten most abundant clones make up less than 0.15% of the sample.

The paper as a whole reports these results and caveats: Larger estimated clonotype richness was generally found for naive subsets than for memory subsets. The small number of donors limited the genetic and exposure-history diversity represented. Compared with non-shared clonotypes, clonotypes shared by all four sorted-subset donors had higher generation probabilities. Only blood was sampled, and tissue TCR repertoires likely differ from those in blood. Pairwise subsampling led to the expectation that sequencing depth would affect the degree of clonotype sharing among donors. Sharing across four donors was observed for around 5% of naive CD4, 3.5% of naive CD8, roughly 2.3% of memory CD4, and approximately 0.41% of memory CD8 clonotypes. Even with the large sequencing depth, rarefaction of the sorted-subset datasets indicated that sequencing was incomplete.

Sequences WNHNN (CDR1) and SYGVQD (CDR2) are obtained from the germline V gene (reference sequence). At the junction V is shortened by 0 bases and J by 4 bases; bases outside the gene matches: 13. Counted from cysteine to phenylalanine, this CDR3 has 18 amino acids. Only CDR3 DNA is held: 54 bases, read in frame from base 1. The sequence joins TRBV10-1 to TRBJ1-1; TRBD1 aligns with 8 central bases. Sequencing input: naive CD4+ T cells sorted from blood. What the cell subset or site label conveys for this sample: CD45RA+ positively selected. The TCR comes from a man aged 18 to 35 in good health. The CDR3 protein: CASSESRFGQGRGTEAFF. The sequenced DNA is TGCGCCAGCAGTGAGTCAAGATTTGGACAGGGAAGAGGCACTGAAGCTTTCTTT.